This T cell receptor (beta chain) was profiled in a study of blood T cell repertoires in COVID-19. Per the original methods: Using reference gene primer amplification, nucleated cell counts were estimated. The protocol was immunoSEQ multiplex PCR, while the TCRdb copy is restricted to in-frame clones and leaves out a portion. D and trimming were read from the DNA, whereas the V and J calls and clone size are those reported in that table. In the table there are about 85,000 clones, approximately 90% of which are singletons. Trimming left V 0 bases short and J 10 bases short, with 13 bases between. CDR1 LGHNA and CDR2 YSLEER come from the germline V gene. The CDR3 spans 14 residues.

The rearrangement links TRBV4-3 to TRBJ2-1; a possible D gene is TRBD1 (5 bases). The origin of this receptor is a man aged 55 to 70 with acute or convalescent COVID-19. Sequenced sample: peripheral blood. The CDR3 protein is CASSQDHKGMEQFF. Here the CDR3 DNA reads TGCGCCAGCAGCCAAGATCACAAGGGGATGGAGCAGTTCTTC.